The following is a T cell receptor beta chain sequence with its context. The antigen is unknown. This entry comes from a study of T cells after yellow fever vaccination. Study observations and caveats: The bulk population could contribute abundant contaminating clonotypes to FACS-sorted repertoires.

One entry per CDR3 protein results from TCRdb running MiXCR on the 5' RACE reads. The sample contains roughly 340,000 distinct CDR3 sequences, 4% of which appear only once. CDR3 size: 14 residues. Germline CDR1 MNHEY, CDR2 SVGAGI. V lost 4 bases, J lost 8 bases, and 17 bases lay in between. This clonotype originated in a young man who received the YFV17D yellow fever vaccine. The material sequenced was PBMCs, taken 5 days after the yellow fever booster vaccination. The chain recombines TRBV6-5 with TRBJ1-2; D is possibly TRBD1 (5 bases). The CDR3 reads CASSSPRRRGGYTF. CDR3 sequence (DNA): TGTGCCAGCAGTTCACCCCGGAGAAGGGGAGGCTACACCTTC.